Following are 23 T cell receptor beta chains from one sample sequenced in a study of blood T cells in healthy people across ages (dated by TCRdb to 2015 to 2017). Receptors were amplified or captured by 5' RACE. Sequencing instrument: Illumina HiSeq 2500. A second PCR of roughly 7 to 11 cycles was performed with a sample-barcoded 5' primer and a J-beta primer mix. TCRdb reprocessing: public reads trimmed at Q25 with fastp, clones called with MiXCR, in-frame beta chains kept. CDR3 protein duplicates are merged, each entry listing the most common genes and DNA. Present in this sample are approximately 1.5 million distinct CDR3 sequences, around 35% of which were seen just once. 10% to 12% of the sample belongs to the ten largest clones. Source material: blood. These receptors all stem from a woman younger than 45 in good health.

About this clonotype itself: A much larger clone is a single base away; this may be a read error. CDR3 amino acids: CRAADAYEQYF. Here the CDR3 DNA reads TGCAGGGCTGCGGACGCATACGAGCAGTACTTC. The chain has TRBV20-1 and TRBJ2-7; D remains ambiguous. There are 11 residues in the CDR3. The V gene's germline CDR1 is DFQATT and CDR2 SNEGSKA (reference sequence).

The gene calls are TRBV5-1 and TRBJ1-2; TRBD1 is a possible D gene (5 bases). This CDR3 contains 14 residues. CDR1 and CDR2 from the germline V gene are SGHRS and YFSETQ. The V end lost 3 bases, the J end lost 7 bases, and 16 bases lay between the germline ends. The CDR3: CASSSPGSDVGYTF. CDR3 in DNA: TGCGCCAGCAGCTCACCAGGGTCTGACGTTGGCTACACCTTC.

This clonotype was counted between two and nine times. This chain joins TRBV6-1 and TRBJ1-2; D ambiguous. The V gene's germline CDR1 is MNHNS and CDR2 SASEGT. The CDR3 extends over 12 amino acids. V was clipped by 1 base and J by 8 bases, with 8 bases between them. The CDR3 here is CASSEVTLGYTF. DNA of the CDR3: TGTGCCAGCAGTGAAGTAACCCTGGGCTACACCTTC.

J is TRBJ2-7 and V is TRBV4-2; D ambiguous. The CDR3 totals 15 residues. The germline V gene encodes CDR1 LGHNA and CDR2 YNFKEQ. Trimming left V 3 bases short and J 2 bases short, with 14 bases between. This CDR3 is CASSHDILGTYEQYF. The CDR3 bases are TGTGCCAGCAGCCACGACATACTGGGTACCTACGAGCAGTACTTC.

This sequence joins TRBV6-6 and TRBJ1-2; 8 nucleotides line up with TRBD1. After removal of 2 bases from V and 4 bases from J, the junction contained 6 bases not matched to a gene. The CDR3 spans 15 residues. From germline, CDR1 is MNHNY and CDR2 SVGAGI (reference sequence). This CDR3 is CASSYSGQGVYGYTF. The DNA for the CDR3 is TGTGCCAGCAGTTACAGTGGACAGGGAGTCTATGGCTACACCTTC.

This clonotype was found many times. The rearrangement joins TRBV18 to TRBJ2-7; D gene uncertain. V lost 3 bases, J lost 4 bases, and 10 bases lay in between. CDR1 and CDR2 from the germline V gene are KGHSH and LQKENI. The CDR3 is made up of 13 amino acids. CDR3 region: CASSPSQTYEQYF. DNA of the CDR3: TGTGCCAGCTCACCGAGCCAGACTTACGAGCAGTACTTC.

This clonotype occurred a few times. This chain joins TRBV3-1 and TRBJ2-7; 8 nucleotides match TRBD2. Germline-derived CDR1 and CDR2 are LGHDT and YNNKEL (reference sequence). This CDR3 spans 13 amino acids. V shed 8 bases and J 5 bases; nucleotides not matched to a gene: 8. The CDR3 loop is CASGRAGDHEQYF. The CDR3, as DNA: TGTGCCAGCGGTCGAGCGGGAGACCACGAGCAGTACTTC.

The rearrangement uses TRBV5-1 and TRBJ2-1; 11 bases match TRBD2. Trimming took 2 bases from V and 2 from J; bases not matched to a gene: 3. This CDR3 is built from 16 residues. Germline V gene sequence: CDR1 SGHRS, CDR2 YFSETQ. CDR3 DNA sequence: TGCGCCAGCAGCTTAAGTAGCGGGGGGGCCTACAATGAGCAGTTCTTC. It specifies CASSLSSGGAYNEQFF.

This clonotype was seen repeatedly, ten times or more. CDR3: CSVEARVGGYNEQFF. The CDR3, as DNA: TGCAGCGTTGAAGCACGAGTTGGGGGGTACAATGAGCAGTTCTTC. The chain joins TRBV29-1 to TRBJ2-1; D may be TRBD2 (6 bases). Germline V gives CDR1 SQVTM, CDR2 ANQGSEA. V lost 1 base to trimming and J lost 4 bases, with 14 bases between them. The CDR3 loop spans 15 amino acids.

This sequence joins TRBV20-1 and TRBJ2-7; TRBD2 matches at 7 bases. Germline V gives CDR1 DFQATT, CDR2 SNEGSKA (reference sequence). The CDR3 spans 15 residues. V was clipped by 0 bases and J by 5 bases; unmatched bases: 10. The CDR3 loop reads CSARDGAGAGHEQYF. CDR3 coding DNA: TGCAGTGCTAGAGATGGGGCGGGAGCAGGCCACGAGCAGTACTTC.

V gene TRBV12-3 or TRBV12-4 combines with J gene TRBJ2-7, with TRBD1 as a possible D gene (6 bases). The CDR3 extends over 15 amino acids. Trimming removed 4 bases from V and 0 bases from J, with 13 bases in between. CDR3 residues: CASSSDSFISYEQYF. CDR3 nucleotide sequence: TGTGCCAGCAGTTCGGACAGTTTCATCTCCTACGAGCAGTACTTC.

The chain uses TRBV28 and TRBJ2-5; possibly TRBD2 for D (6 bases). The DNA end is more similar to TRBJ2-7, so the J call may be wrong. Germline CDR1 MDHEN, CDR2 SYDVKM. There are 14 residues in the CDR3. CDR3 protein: CASSCTSPSYEQYF. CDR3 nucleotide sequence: TGTGCCAGCAGTTGTACTAGCCCAAGCTACGAGCAGTACTTC.

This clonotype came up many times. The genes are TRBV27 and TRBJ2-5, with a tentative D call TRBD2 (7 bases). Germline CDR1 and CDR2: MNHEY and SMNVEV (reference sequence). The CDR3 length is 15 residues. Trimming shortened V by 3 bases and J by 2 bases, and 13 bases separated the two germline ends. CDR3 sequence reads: CASSFGGGPQETQYF. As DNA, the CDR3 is TGTGCCAGCAGTTTCGGCGGGGGCCCTCAAGAGACCCAGTACTTC.

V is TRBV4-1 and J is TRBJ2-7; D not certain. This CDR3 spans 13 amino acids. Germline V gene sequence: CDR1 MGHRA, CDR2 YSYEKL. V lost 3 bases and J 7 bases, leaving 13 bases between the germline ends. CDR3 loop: CASSHLTFGEQYF. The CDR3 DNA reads TGCGCCAGCAGCCACCTTACCTTTGGGGAGCAGTACTTC.

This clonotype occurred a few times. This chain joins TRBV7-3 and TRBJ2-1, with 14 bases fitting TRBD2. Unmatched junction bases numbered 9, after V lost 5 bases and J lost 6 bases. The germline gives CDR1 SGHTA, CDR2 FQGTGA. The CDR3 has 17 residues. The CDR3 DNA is TGTGCCAGCAGCCCCGTGGGACTAGCGGGAGCTCGCAATGAGCAGTTCTTC. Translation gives CASSPVGLAGARNEQFF.

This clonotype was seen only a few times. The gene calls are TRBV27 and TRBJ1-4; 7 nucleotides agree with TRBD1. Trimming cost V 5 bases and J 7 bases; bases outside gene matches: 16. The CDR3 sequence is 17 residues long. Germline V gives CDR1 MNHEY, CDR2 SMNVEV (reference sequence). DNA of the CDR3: TGTGCCAGCAGTCCGTCTATCGGGACAGCCGGGGGTGAAAAACTGTTTTTT. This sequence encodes CASSPSIGTAGGEKLFF.

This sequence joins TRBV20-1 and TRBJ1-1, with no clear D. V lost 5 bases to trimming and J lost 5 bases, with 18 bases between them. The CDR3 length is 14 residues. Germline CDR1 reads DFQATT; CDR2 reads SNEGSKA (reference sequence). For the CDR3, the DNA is TGCAGTGCTCGTCCCGACCCCGGGAGGACTGAAGCTTTCTTT. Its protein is CSARPDPGRTEAFF.

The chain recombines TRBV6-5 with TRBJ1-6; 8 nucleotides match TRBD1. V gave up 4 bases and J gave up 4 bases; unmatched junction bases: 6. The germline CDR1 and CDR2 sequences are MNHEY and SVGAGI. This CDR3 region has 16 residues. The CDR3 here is CASSSGQGEYNSPLHF. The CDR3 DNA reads TGTGCCAGCAGTTCTGGACAGGGCGAGTATAATTCACCCCTCCACTTT.

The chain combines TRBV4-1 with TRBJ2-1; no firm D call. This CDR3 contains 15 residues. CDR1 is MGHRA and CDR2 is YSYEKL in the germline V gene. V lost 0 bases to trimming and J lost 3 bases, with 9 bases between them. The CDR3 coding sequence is TGCGCCAGCAGCCAAGATGCCAACGACTACAATGAGCAGTTCTTC. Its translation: CASSQDANDYNEQFF.

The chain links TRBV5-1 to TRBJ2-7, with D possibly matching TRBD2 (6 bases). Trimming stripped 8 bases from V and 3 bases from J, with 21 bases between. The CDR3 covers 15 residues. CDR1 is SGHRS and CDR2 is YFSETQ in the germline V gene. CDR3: CARSGLSGSYYEQYF. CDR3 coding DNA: TGCGCCAGGTCGGGTTTAAGCGGGTCCTACTACGAGCAGTACTTC.

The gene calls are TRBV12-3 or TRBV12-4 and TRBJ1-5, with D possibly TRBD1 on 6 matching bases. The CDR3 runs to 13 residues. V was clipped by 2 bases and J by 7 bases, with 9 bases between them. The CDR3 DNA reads TGTGCCAGCAGTTTAACAGGGAGGCAGCCCCAGCATTTT. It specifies CASSLTGRQPQHF.

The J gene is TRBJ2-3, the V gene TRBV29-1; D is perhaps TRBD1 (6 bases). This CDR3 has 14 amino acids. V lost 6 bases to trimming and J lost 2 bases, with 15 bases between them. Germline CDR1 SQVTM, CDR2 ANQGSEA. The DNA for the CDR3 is TGCAGCGTGTCGGGACACCAGAACACAGATACGCAGTATTTT. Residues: CSVSGHQNTDTQYF.

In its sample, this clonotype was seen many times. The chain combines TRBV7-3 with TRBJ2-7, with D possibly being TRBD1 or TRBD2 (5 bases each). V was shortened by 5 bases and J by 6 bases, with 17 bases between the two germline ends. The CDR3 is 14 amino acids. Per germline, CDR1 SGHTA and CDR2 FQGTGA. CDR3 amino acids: CASSPNLIGAEQYF. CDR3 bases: TGTGCCAGCAGCCCTAACCTAATCGGGGCCGAGCAGTACTTC.